A single sample gave rise to the 21 T cell receptor beta chains below, sequenced in a study of shared clonotypes between healthy human individuals. Profiling relied on immunoSEQ multiplex PCR, and the TCRdb table lists in-frame clones only, not all of them. The table has under 600,000 clones, roughly 98% seen once; the top ten hold 0.3% to 0.35%. Terminally differentiated effector memory CD45RA+ cells were excluded from the naive CD8 cells, which were CD45RO-negative and positively selected for CCR7. Source material: naive CD8+ T cells sorted from blood. These receptors were obtained from a man aged 25 to 40 in good health.

V usage is TRBV16 and J usage is TRBJ1-2, with D uncertain. Trimming pared 1 base from V and 7 bases from J, leaving 10 bases between. CDR1 is KGHSY and CDR2 is FQNENV in the germline V gene. The CDR3 has 13 residues. CDR3 sequence reads: CASSQYGGVGYTF. Here the CDR3 DNA reads TGTGCCAGCAGCCAATACGGCGGGGTTGGCTACACCTTC.

This chain uses TRBV9 with TRBJ1-2; TRBD1 matches at 7 bases. Trimming at V came to 7 bases and at J to 7 bases, leaving 7 bases not matched to a gene. This CDR3 has 12 residues. Germline V CDR1 and CDR2: SGDLS, YYNGEE. Here the CDR3 reads CASYDRVGGYTF. The CDR3 region has the DNA TGTGCCAGCTACGACAGGGTGGGTGGCTACACCTTC.

The genes are TRBV5-1 and TRBJ2-2; 11 bases are a match to TRBD2. CDR3 size: 16 residues. V lost 3 bases and J lost 5; bases outside the gene matches: 6. Germline V gene lookup returns CDR1 SGHRS and CDR2 YFSETQ. For the CDR3, the DNA is TGCGCCAGCAGCTCGACTAGCGGGGAAGGAACCGGGGAGCTGTTTTTT. Translated: CASSSTSGEGTGELFF.

The CDR3 region is CASSPGLTNEQFF. The DNA for the CDR3 is TGTGCCAGCAGCCCGGGACTAACCAATGAGCAGTTCTTC. This chain links TRBV7-9 with TRBJ2-1, with 7 nucleotides matching TRBD2. Looked up from germline, CDR1 is SEHNR and CDR2 is FQNEAQ (reference sequence). CDR3 length: 13 amino acids. Unmatched junction bases numbered 4, after V lost 5 bases and J lost 6 bases.

In nucleotides, the CDR3 is TGTGCCAGCAGTCCGTACCAGGGAAACTTCTATGGCTACACCTTC. Protein sequence: CASSPYQGNFYGYTF. The rearrangement uses TRBV27 and TRBJ1-2, with D possibly matching TRBD1 (5 bases). Trimming removed 5 bases from V and 4 bases from J, with 17 bases in between. The germline CDR1 and CDR2 sequences are MNHEY and SMNVEV (reference sequence). The CDR3 length is 15 residues.

J is TRBJ2-7 and V is TRBV10-3; the D gene is possibly TRBD2 (5 bases). The ends were cut back, 1 base at V and 3 bases at J, with 10 bases in the middle. Germline V gene lookup returns CDR1 ENHRY and CDR2 SYGVKD. This CDR3 has 14 residues. CDR3 coding DNA: TGTGCCATCAGTGAGTACCGAGCGGACTACGAGCAGTACTTC. Its translation: CAISEYRADYEQYF.

This sequence joins TRBV29-1 and TRBJ2-6; 7 nucleotides align to TRBD1. From germline, CDR1 is SQVTM and CDR2 ANQGSEA. V shed 6 bases and J 1 base; nucleotides not matched to a gene: 12. The CDR3 runs to 17 residues. The CDR3 region is CSVDTRDRVSGANVLTF. CDR3 nucleotide sequence: TGCAGCGTCGATACTCGTGACAGGGTTTCTGGGGCCAACGTCCTGACTTTC.

The chain has TRBV4-1 and TRBJ2-7; 7 bases are shared with TRBD1. Germline V gene sequence: CDR1 MGHRA, CDR2 YSYEKL. The CDR3 spans 16 residues. V lost 0 bases, J lost 2 bases, and 7 bases stayed unmatched. The CDR3 region is CASSQDPTGEAYEQYF. The CDR3 bases are TGCGCCAGCAGCCAAGATCCAACAGGGGAAGCCTACGAGCAGTACTTC.

The chain has TRBV6-5 and TRBJ2-1; 12 bases agree with TRBD2. Looked up from germline, CDR1 is MNHEY and CDR2 is SVGAGI. The CDR3 is made up of 15 amino acids. V gave up 6 bases and J gave up 6 bases; unmatched junction bases: 6. CDR3 region: CASSPSGRGGNEQFF. The CDR3 bases are TGTGCCAGCAGCCCTAGCGGGAGGGGAGGCAATGAGCAGTTCTTC.

V gene TRBV7-9 combines with J gene TRBJ2-1, with D tentatively TRBD1 (6 bases). Per the germline V gene, CDR1 is SEHNR and CDR2 is FQNEAQ (reference sequence). V lost 4 bases to trimming and J lost 10 bases, with 20 bases between them. The CDR3 spans 15 residues. The CDR3 protein is CASSSSITGNYEQFF. The CDR3 DNA reads TGTGCCAGCAGCTCGAGTATAACAGGGAACTACGAGCAGTTCTTC.

This clone was recorded only once. This chain uses TRBV9 with TRBJ1-1; the D gene is possibly TRBD1 (6 bases). V lost 3 bases to trimming and J lost 3 bases, with 18 bases between them. The CDR3 runs 16 residues. CDR1 is SGDLS and CDR2 is YYNGEE in the germline V gene. CDR3 coding DNA: TGTGCCAGCAGCGCTTGGGACACCCCGAGGGACACTGAAGCTTTCTTT. This translates into CASSAWDTPRDTEAFF.

The CDR3 nucleotides read TGTGCCAGCAGCCCCCGACTGAGCGGCTCCTACAATGAGCAGTTCTTC. It is translated as CASSPRLSGSYNEQFF. The chain is built from TRBV9 and TRBJ2-1; tentative D call: TRBD2 (5 bases). The CDR3 spans 16 residues. Trimming shortened V by 4 bases and J by 0 bases, and 14 bases separated the two germline ends. CDR1 and CDR2 from the germline V gene are SGDLS and YYNGEE.

The CDR3 loop reads CASSLAPNYGYTF. CDR3 nucleotides: TGTGCCAGCAGCTTAGCTCCTAACTATGGCTACACCTTC. The V and J genes are TRBV7-9 and TRBJ1-2; unclear D gene. The CDR3 has 13 residues. The V gene lost 0 bases and the J gene lost 0 bases, with 2 bases spanning the gap. The germline V gene encodes CDR1 SEHNR and CDR2 FQNEAQ (reference sequence).

The count of this clone is one. The chain employs TRBV5-5 and TRBJ2-1, with 8 bases fitting TRBD2. CDR1 SGHKS and CDR2 YYEKEE come from the germline V gene (reference sequence). CDR3 length equals 13 residues. Germline trimming cut 4 bases from V and 7 bases from J; bases unmatched to any gene: 4. The CDR3 region has the DNA TGTGCCAGCAGCCAAAGCGGGAGAAATGAGCAGTTCTTC. It encodes CASSQSGRNEQFF.

The chain joins TRBV4-3 to TRBJ2-3; TRBD2 might be the D (6 bases). Germline values: CDR1 LGHNA, CDR2 YSLEER. CDR3 size: 17 residues. Trimming removed 0 bases from V and 7 bases from J, with 20 bases in between. Written as DNA, the CDR3 is TGCGCCAGCAGCCAAGATCTTGAGGGACTCCTCATGTATACGCAGTATTTT. Translation gives CASSQDLEGLLMYTQYF.

This clone came up once. J is TRBJ2-6 and V is TRBV19; D assignment may be TRBD1 or TRBD2 (5 bases each). This CDR3 comprises 17 residues. Germline V CDR1 and CDR2: LNHDA, SQIVND (reference sequence). Trimming removed 3 bases from V and 3 bases from J, with 15 bases in between. CDR3 DNA sequence: TGTGCCAGTAGTATGGGGACGGTAATGGTTGGGGCCAACGTCCTGACTTTC. This encodes CASSMGTVMVGANVLTF. Full variable domain (missing parts from reference TRBV19 and TRBJ2-6): DGGITQSPKYLFRKEGQNVTLSCEQNLNHDAMYWYRQDPGQGLRLIYYSQIVNDFQKGDIAEGYSVSREKKESFPLTVTSAQKNPTAFYLCASSMGTVMVGANVLTFGAGSRLTVL.

V usage is TRBV4-1 and J usage is TRBJ2-5, with 9 bases identical to TRBD2. Germline CDR1 and CDR2: MGHRA and YSYEKL. The CDR3 contains 16 residues. J gave up 6 bases and V 1 base, and 9 bases lay outside the gene matches. Here the CDR3 DNA reads TGCGCCAGCAGCCAAGGCGGGGGGGGCTCATTGCAGACCCAGTACTTC. It codes for CASSQGGGGSLQTQYF.

The chain employs TRBV5-6 and TRBJ1-1, with D maybe TRBD1 (5 bases). CDR1 SGHDT and CDR2 YYEEEE come from the germline V gene. V was shortened by 0 bases and J by 0 bases, with 15 bases between the two germline ends. This CDR3 region has 17 residues. The CDR3 DNA reads TGTGCCAGCAGCTTGGGTCCGACCCGGGGCATGAACACTGAAGCTTTCTTT. It yields the protein CASSLGPTRGMNTEAFF.

V is TRBV4-3 and J is TRBJ2-7; 8 bases line up with TRBD1. With 1 base clipped from V and 2 bases from J, the junction kept 4 bases outside the gene matches. The CDR3 loop spans 15 amino acids. The germline CDR1 and CDR2 sequences are LGHNA and YSLEER. CDR3 sequence (DNA): TGCGCCAGCAGCCAAGCCGGGACAGGCACCTACGAGCAGTACTTC. It is translated as CASSQAGTGTYEQYF.

V and J are TRBV27 and TRBJ2-3, with D tentatively TRBD1 or TRBD2 (5 bases each). This CDR3 spans 11 amino acids. The V end lost 7 bases, the J end lost 6 bases, and 8 bases lay between the germline ends. From germline, CDR1 is MNHEY and CDR2 SMNVEV (reference sequence). In DNA form, the CDR3 reads TGTGCCAGCACCTGGGGGGATACGCAGTATTTT. Residues: CASTWGDTQYF.

The chain joins TRBV11-2 to TRBJ2-1, with 9 positions matching TRBD2. Germline CDR1 and CDR2: SGHAT and FQNNGV. The J segment lost 5 bases and the V segment lost 6 bases, leaving 8 bases of the junction unmatched. This CDR3 is 15 amino acids long. The CDR3 bases are TGTGCCAGCAGACGAAGCGGGAGGCTAAACAATGAGCAGTTCTTC. This gives the protein CASRRSGRLNNEQFF.